This T cell receptor (beta chain) was recorded in a study of T cells in tuberculosis. Study-wide background: CD1B tetramers identified T cells specific for mycobacterial lipid GMM.

Thawed, overnight-rested PBMC were stained with GMM-loaded CD1B tetramer, viability dye and anti-CD3, then sorted. The CD1B tetramers carried C32 glucose monomycolate purified from Rhodococcus equi. Clones were sequenced by immunoSEQ multiplex PCR, and TCRdb holds only the in-frame ones, with some missing. The sample consists of roughly 92,000 clones, approximately 91% of them appearing once. The V gene's germline CDR1 is MNHEY and CDR2 SVGAGI. This CDR3 contains 14 residues. V lost 0 bases and J 0 bases, leaving 5 bases between the germline ends. The chain combines TRBV6-5 with TRBJ1-1, with D perhaps matching TRBD1 (5 bases). Sequencing was done on a sample of CD1b-GMM tetramer-negative cells sorted from PBMCs. The sequence came from an adult woman with latent tuberculosis. CDR3 sequence: CASSYSGVNTEAFF. In nucleotides, the CDR3 is TGTGCCAGCAGTTACTCAGGGGTGAACACTGAAGCTTTCTTT.